These 22 T cell receptor beta chains were all obtained from the same sample, sequenced in a study of T cells after posttransplantation cyclophosphamide. Here immunoSEQ multiplex PCR was the method, and the copy in TCRdb shows in-frame clones only, minus some. Listed for the sample are about 5,400 clones, none seen a single time. Busulfan-fludarabine conditioning, marrow transplant, and cyclophosphamide on days +3 and +4 were administered. The specimen comprised PBMCs, sampled 377 days after allogeneic stem cell transplant with posttransplant cyclophosphamide. The receptors derive from a male patient aged 55-69 years who received an allogeneic stem cell transplant from a related donor, was CMV-positive, and had acute GVHD only. Certain T cells may be donor cells from the graft.

This clone has at least ten counts. The CDR3 region is CASSLEYRLEAFF. In DNA, the CDR3 is TGTGCCAGCAGCTTAGAGTACAGGCTTGAAGCTTTCTTT. This rearrangement joins TRBV7-3 to TRBJ1-1; possible D gene TRBD1, 5 bases. Germline V gene sequence: CDR1 SGHTA, CDR2 FQGTGA. This CDR3 region has 13 residues. Trimming removed 2 bases at V and 7 bases at J, with 11 bases between.

This clone was counted many times. V usage is TRBV15 and J usage is TRBJ2-3; D not resolved. The CDR3 spans 15 residues. Germline lookup yields CDR1 LNHNV and CDR2 YYDKDF (reference sequence). V lost 5 bases, J lost 3 bases, and 15 bases lay in between. CDR3 in DNA: TGTGCCACCAGCGTTAGTTTTAGTGGTACAGATACGCAGTATTTT. This codes for CATSVSFSGTDTQYF.

In this sample, this clone turned up many times. The V and J genes are TRBV29-1 and TRBJ1-1; D is ambiguous. Looked up from germline, CDR1 is SQVTM and CDR2 is ANQGSEA. Trimming left V 8 bases short and J 0 bases short, with 10 bases between. The CDR3 is 12 residues long. The CDR3 bases are TGCAGCTTCTACAGTATGAACACTGAAGCTTTCTTT. This encodes CSFYSMNTEAFF.

The CDR3 DNA reads TGTGCCAGCAGTTCCGGCAGGATCCATCAGCCCCAGCATTTT. This encodes CASSSGRIHQPQHF. V is TRBV6-5 and J is TRBJ1-5; no clear D. The V gene's germline CDR1 is MNHEY and CDR2 SVGAGI. The CDR3 contains 14 residues. V shed 4 bases and J shed 5 bases, with 12 bases lying between them.

This clone was seen many times. The rearrangement links TRBV7-2 to TRBJ2-2, with 7 bases aligning to TRBD1. J lost 1 base, V lost 5 bases, and 7 bases had no gene match. Germline lookup yields CDR1 SGHTA and CDR2 FQGNSA. The CDR3 sequence is 16 residues long. This chain's CDR3 is CASSLRQGMNTGELFF. The CDR3 bases are TGTGCCAGCAGCCTAAGACAGGGTATGAACACCGGGGAGCTGTTTTTT.

This clone was recorded at least ten times. The rearrangement joins TRBV7-3 to TRBJ2-2; no clear D gene. The V gene's germline CDR1 is SGHTA and CDR2 FQGTGA. The germline V and J ends were trimmed by 4 bases and 2 bases, with 8 bases remaining between them. This CDR3 is built from 14 residues. The DNA of the CDR3 is TGTGCCAGCAGCTCTGGGCCCAACACCGGGGAGCTGTTTTTT. Encoded protein: CASSSGPNTGELFF.

At least ten counts were recorded for this clone. The rearrangement uses TRBV4-2 and TRBJ2-3; the D is unclear. This CDR3 comprises 15 residues. The V and J ends lost 1 base and 0 bases respectively, with 8 bases between them. CDR1 is LGHNA, CDR2 YNFKEQ, per germline. CDR3 sequence reads: CASSQVQMSTDTQYF. CDR3 DNA sequence: TGTGCCAGCAGCCAAGTCCAAATGAGCACAGATACGCAGTATTTT.

In this sample, this clone turned up many times. The chain carries TRBV7-8 and TRBJ2-3; 11 bases are shared with TRBD1. Germline V lookup: CDR1 SGHVS, CDR2 FQNEAQ. This CDR3 is built from 15 residues. J was trimmed by 3 bases and V by 5 bases; bases with no gene match: 4. The CDR3 region has the DNA TGTGCCAGCAGCATGGACAGGGGGCTGACAGATACGCAGTATTTT. This codes for CASSMDRGLTDTQYF.

This clone showed up many times. The gene calls are TRBV5-1 and TRBJ2-2, with a weak D call TRBD1 (5 bases). The V gene lost 1 base and the J gene lost 6 bases, with 16 bases spanning the gap. Looked up from germline, CDR1 is SGHRS and CDR2 is YFSETQ. The CDR3 has 16 residues. The CDR3 sequence: CASSLTGRVNSGELFF. The CDR3 bases are TGCGCCAGCAGCTTGACTGGCAGGGTGAATTCCGGGGAGCTGTTTTTT.

This clone was picked up many times. V usage is TRBV7-3 and J usage is TRBJ2-5, with 7 positions matching TRBD1. Germline CDR1 SGHTA, CDR2 FQGTGA. This CDR3 contains 14 residues. V lost 5 bases, J lost 1 base, and 4 bases stayed unmatched. This CDR3 reads CASSVDRVQETQYF. DNA of the CDR3: TGTGCCAGCAGCGTAGACAGGGTCCAAGAGACCCAGTACTTC.

In its sample, this clone was seen many times. The same CDR3 arises from other DNA sequences in this sample as well. The chain uses TRBV6-5 and TRBJ1-5; the D is unclear. Trimming stripped 6 bases from V and 0 bases from J, with 6 bases between. This CDR3 region has 13 residues. CDR1 MNHEY and CDR2 SVGAGI come from the germline V gene. CDR3 nucleotides: TGTGCCAGCAGGCAGTATAGCAATCAGCCCCAGCATTTT. Protein sequence: CASRQYSNQPQHF.

This clone was counted ten times or more. The rearrangement links TRBV6-6 to TRBJ2-1, with D perhaps TRBD1 (5 bases). V lost 3 bases and J 7 bases, leaving 10 bases between the germline ends. The CDR3 loop spans 13 amino acids. Germline lookup yields CDR1 MNHNY and CDR2 SVGAGI (reference sequence). CDR3 sequence (DNA): TGTGCCAGCAGTTATTCCCAGGGAAATGAGCAGTTCTTC. Translation: CASSYSQGNEQFF.

The CDR3 loop is CASSLTIAGGPPNEQFF. CDR3 bases: TGTGCCAGCAGCTTAACGATAGCGGGAGGACCCCCCAATGAGCAGTTCTTC. The rearrangement joins TRBV7-3 to TRBJ2-1; 10 bases are a match to TRBD2. The V gene end was trimmed by 0 bases and the J gene end by 6 bases; junction bases not matched to a gene: 8. The CDR3 runs 17 residues. Germline V lookup: CDR1 SGHTA, CDR2 FQGTGA.

This clone has a count of ten or more. The CDR3 spells CSVEETGGRNTEAFF. The CDR3 DNA is TGCAGCGTTGAGGAAACAGGGGGCCGCAACACTGAAGCTTTCTTT. The J gene is TRBJ1-1, the V gene TRBV29-1, with 9 positions matching TRBD1. This CDR3 is built from 15 residues. The trim removed 3 bases at V and 2 bases at J, leaving 7 bases unmatched. CDR1 is SQVTM and CDR2 is ANQGSEA in the germline V gene.

This clone has a count of ten or more. The V gene is TRBV30, the J gene TRBJ1-3; TRBD1 aligns across 10 bases. J lost 2 bases, V lost 2 bases, and 6 bases had no gene match. The CDR3 contains 16 residues. The germline gives CDR1 GTSNPN, CDR2 SVGIG (reference sequence). The CDR3 DNA is TGTGCCTGGAGTTTTGGGACAGGGGATACTGGAAACACCATATATTTT. Amino acid sequence: CAWSFGTGDTGNTIYF.

This clone was picked up many times. The chain combines TRBV2 with TRBJ1-6; TRBD1 might be the D (5 bases). V was trimmed by 0 bases and J by 7 bases, leaving 19 bases between them. The CDR3 is 18 amino acids. CDR1 and CDR2 (germline): SNHLY, FYNNEI. The CDR3 region is CASSEAGPAGRHNSPLHF. CDR3 bases: TGTGCCAGCAGTGAAGCGGGCCCGGCAGGGCGACACAATTCACCCCTCCACTTT. Full variable domain (remainder filled in from reference TRBV2 and TRBJ1-6): EPEVTQTPSHQVTQMGQEVILRCVPISNHLYFYWYRQILGQKVEFLVSFYNNEISEKSEIFDDQFSVERPDGSNFTLKIRSTKLEDSAMYFCASSEAGPAGRHNSPLHFGNGTRLTVT.

This clone has ten or more counts. The genes are TRBV19 and TRBJ1-4, with 7 bases fitting TRBD1. The V gene's germline CDR1 is LNHDA and CDR2 SQIVND (reference sequence). Trimming removed 6 bases from V and 5 bases from J; junction bases left unmatched: 12. This CDR3 region has 16 residues. The CDR3 reads CASRPGWDSRNEKLFF. CDR3 sequence (DNA): TGTGCCAGTAGACCAGGGTGGGACAGCAGAAATGAAAAACTGTTTTTT.

This clone showed up many times. The gene calls are TRBV20-1 and TRBJ1-1; D call uncertain. V was cut by 6 bases and J by 7 bases, with 9 bases left in between. Germline V CDR1 and CDR2: DFQATT, SNEGSKA (reference sequence). This CDR3 contains 10 residues. The CDR3 nucleotides are TGCAGTGCCCTTCGGGGTGAAGCTTTCTTT. Encoded protein: CSALRGEAFF.

This clone was observed at least ten times. J is TRBJ1-2 and V is TRBV6-1, with a possible D match to TRBD1 (5 bases). Germline CDR1 reads MNHNS; CDR2 reads SASEGT. V dropped 10 bases and J dropped 2 bases, with 14 bases sitting between them. The CDR3 has 13 amino acids. The CDR3 nucleotides read TGTGCCATAACTGCAGGGTCCAACTATGGCTACACCTTC. As protein: CAITAGSNYGYTF.

This clone was counted many times. The chain uses TRBV15 and TRBJ1-3, with D hard to call. The germline gives CDR1 LNHNV, CDR2 YYDKDF (reference sequence). The length of the CDR3 is 14 residues. The V end lost 0 bases, the J end lost 14 bases, and 17 bases lay between the germline ends. The CDR3 coding sequence is TGTGCCACCAGCAGAGATGTAGCTGGAAACACTCTATATTTT. This translates into CATSRDVAGNTLYF.

The rearrangement joins TRBV5-1 to TRBJ2-3; 7 nucleotides match TRBD1. Germline CDR1 reads SGHRS; CDR2 reads YFSETQ. CDR3 length: 19 amino acids. With V trimmed by 2 bases and J by 2 bases, 17 bases remained unmatched. The CDR3 sequence is CASSLNLVSTGALTDTQYF. Written as DNA, the CDR3 is TGCGCCAGCAGCTTAAACCTCGTGTCAACAGGGGCCCTCACAGATACGCAGTATTTT. Full variable domain (missing parts from reference TRBV5-1 and TRBJ2-3): KAGVTQTPRYLIKTRGQQVTLSCSPISGHRSVSWYQQTPGQGLQFLFEYFSETQRNKGNFPGRFSGRQFSNSRSEMNVSTLELGDSALYLCASSLNLVSTGALTDTQYFGPGTRLTVL.

This clone was recorded at least ten times. The chain links TRBV11-3 to TRBJ2-7; TRBD2 aligns across 10 bases. The CDR3 is 15 amino acids. Germline CDR1 is SGHNT and CDR2 is YENEEA. Trimming removed 5 bases from V and 0 bases from J; junction bases left unmatched: 4. The CDR3 region has the DNA TGTGCCAGCAGCCCGGGACTAGCGTCCTCCTACGAGCAGTACTTC. Amino acid sequence: CASSPGLASSYEQYF.